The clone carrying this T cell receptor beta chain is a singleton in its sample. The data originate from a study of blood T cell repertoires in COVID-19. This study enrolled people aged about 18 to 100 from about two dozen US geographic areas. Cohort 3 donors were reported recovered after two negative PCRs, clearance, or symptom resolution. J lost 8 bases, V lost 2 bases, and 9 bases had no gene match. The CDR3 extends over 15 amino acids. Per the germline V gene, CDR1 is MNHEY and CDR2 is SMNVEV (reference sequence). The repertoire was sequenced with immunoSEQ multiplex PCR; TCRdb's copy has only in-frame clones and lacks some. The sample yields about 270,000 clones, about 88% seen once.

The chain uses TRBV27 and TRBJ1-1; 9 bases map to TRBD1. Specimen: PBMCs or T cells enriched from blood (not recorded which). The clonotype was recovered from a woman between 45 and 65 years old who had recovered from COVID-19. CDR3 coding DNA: TGTGCCAGCAGTTTACCGAACAGGGGGCACGGGGAAGCTTTCTTT. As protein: CASSLPNRGHGEAFF.